One and the same sample provided the 27 T cell receptor beta chains below, sequenced in a study of blood T cell repertoires in COVID-19. This table comes from immunoSEQ multiplex PCR, and its TCRdb copy is limited to in-frame clones, with some not included. The sample yields about 410,000 clones, about 90% seen once. The sequencing input was PBMCs or T cells enriched from blood (not recorded which). The receptors stem from a man aged 18 to 35 who had recovered from COVID-19.

Here the CDR3 DNA reads TGTGCCATCAGACCACAGGGTGGCACTGAAGCTTTCTTT. Its protein is CAIRPQGGTEAFF. The chain is built from TRBV10-3 and TRBJ1-1; D may be TRBD1 (6 bases). The germline V gene has CDR1 ENHRY and CDR2 SYGVKD. This CDR3 is built from 13 residues. V was clipped by 6 bases and J by 4 bases, with 12 bases between them.

The chain couples TRBV10-2 to TRBJ1-5, with 7 bases aligning to TRBD1. Looked up from germline, CDR1 is WSHSY and CDR2 is SAAADI. V was clipped by 6 bases and J by 9 bases; unmatched bases: 11. The CDR3 consists of 14 residues. The CDR3 reads CASSGDSLVRPQHF. In DNA form, the CDR3 reads TGCGCCAGCAGCGGGGACAGCTTAGTCCGGCCCCAGCATTTT.

This rearrangement joins TRBV5-1 to TRBJ2-2; 8 bases line up with TRBD1. In germline, CDR1 is SGHRS, CDR2 YFSETQ. The CDR3 runs 15 residues. After removal of 4 bases from V and 1 base from J, the junction contained 3 bases not matched to a gene. The CDR3 coding sequence is TGCGCCAGCAGCGAAGGGACAGGGAACACCGGGGAGCTGTTTTTT. It yields the protein CASSEGTGNTGELFF.

V and J are TRBV6-1 and TRBJ2-7, with D uncertain. Between the trimmed V and J ends, which lost 2 bases and 2 bases, there was a span of 10 bases. Germline CDR1 reads MNHNS; CDR2 reads SASEGT. The CDR3 totals 14 residues. The CDR3 region has the DNA TGTGCCAGCAGTGAATTGCCACTGACCTACGAGCAGTACTTC. It codes for CASSELPLTYEQYF.

This clone has only a few counts. This chain uses TRBV7-6 with TRBJ2-1; 9 bases fit TRBD2. Germline CDR1 and CDR2: SGHVS and FNYEAQ. The CDR3 loop spans 14 amino acids. Trimming removed 5 bases from V and 9 bases from J; junction bases left unmatched: 8. CDR3 nucleotide sequence: TGTGCCAGCAGCGCGATAGCGGGAGTATCTGAGCAGTTCTTC. The encoded protein is CASSAIAGVSEQFF.

The chain carries TRBV2 and TRBJ2-1; 10 bases are a match to TRBD2. This CDR3 spans 15 amino acids. Germline V lookup: CDR1 SNHLY, CDR2 FYNNEI. J gave up 5 bases and V 9 bases, and 10 bases lay outside the gene matches. CDR3 bases: TGTGCCAGTGGGCCTAGCGGGAGCGTCCACAATGAGCAGTTCTTC. Its protein is CASGPSGSVHNEQFF.

The CDR3 nucleotides read TGTGCCAGCAGCTTGGAACCGGGAAGGAACACTGAAGCTTTCTTT. Translating it yields CASSLEPGRNTEAFF. The chain links TRBV5-4 to TRBJ1-1; D ambiguous. The CDR3 loop spans 15 amino acids. V lost 0 bases, J lost 1 base, and 10 bases lay in between. Germline CDR1 SGHNT, CDR2 YYREEE (reference sequence).

This clone was recorded once. The chain uses TRBV21-1 and TRBJ2-6; the table's D call, TRBD1, has no DNA check behind it. TRBV21-1 is assigned pseudogene status. There are 18 residues in the CDR3. The CDR3 sequence is CASSQGPGGASGANVLTF. The CDR3 DNA reads TGTGCCAGCAGTCAGGGCCCAGGGGGCGCATCTGGGGCCAACGTCCTGACTTTC.

The chain joins TRBV29-1 to TRBJ1-1; the D is unclear. This CDR3 comprises 12 residues. Germline V gene data show CDR1 as SQVTM and CDR2 as ANQGSEA. V was cut by 4 bases and J by 0 bases, with 6 bases left in between. In nucleotides, the CDR3 is TGCAGCGTTGGCAGGATGAACACTGAAGCTTTCTTT. Translating it yields CSVGRMNTEAFF. The whole variable domain, remainder taken from reference TRBV29-1 and TRBJ1-1, is SAVISQKPSRDICQRGTSLTIQCQVDSQVTMMFWYRQQPGQSLTLIATANQGSEATYESGFVIDKFPISRPNLTFSTLTVSNMSPEDSSIYLCSVGRMNTEAFFGQGTRLTVV.

The chain carries TRBV5-5 and TRBJ2-3; D ambiguous. Germline CDR1 SGHKS, CDR2 YYEKEE (reference sequence). Deletions cut 3 bases from V and 2 bases from J, with 13 bases between. The CDR3 loop spans 15 amino acids. CDR3 amino acids: CASSSIQLNTDTQYF. CDR3 DNA sequence: TGTGCCAGCAGCTCCATACAGCTAAACACAGATACGCAGTATTTT. The whole variable domain, filled in from reference TRBV5-5 and TRBJ2-3, reads DAGVTQSPTHLIKTRGQQVTLRCSPISGHKSVSWYQQVLGQGPQFIFQYYEKEERGRGNFPDRFSARQFPNYSSELNVNALLLGDSALYLCASSSIQLNTDTQYFGPGTRLTVL.

The V and J genes are TRBV6-5 and TRBJ2-1; D gene ambiguous. CDR1 is MNHEY and CDR2 is SVGAGI in the germline V gene. V lost 6 bases to trimming and J lost 2 bases, with 14 bases between them. The CDR3 totals 15 residues. CDR3 in DNA: TGTGCCAGCAGCTCCCGACGGGTAGCCTACAATGAGCAGTTCTTC. Amino acids: CASSSRRVAYNEQFF.

The chain combines TRBV19 with TRBJ2-7; 9 nucleotides agree with TRBD1. CDR1 and CDR2 from the germline V gene are LNHDA and SQIVND (reference sequence). The J segment lost 5 bases and the V segment lost 7 bases, leaving 24 bases of the junction unmatched. There are 19 residues in the CDR3. CDR3 bases: TGTGCCAGTAAAGGGGGACAGGGTGTATGGACGATACCATGGAACGAGCAGTACTTC. It specifies CASKGGQGVWTIPWNEQYF.

The chain is built from TRBV30 and TRBJ2-1, with TRBD1 matching over 9 bases. In germline, CDR1 is GTSNPN, CDR2 SVGIG (reference sequence). V lost 7 bases to trimming and J lost 0 bases; unmatched junction nucleotides: 16. This CDR3 comprises 18 residues. As DNA, the CDR3 is TGTGCCTTGGGCTCGGGACAGGGCACGGTCAACTCCTACAATGAGCAGTTCTTC. Translated, it gives CALGSGQGTVNSYNEQFF.

The rearrangement joins TRBV6-1 to TRBJ1-5; TRBD1 might be the D (6 bases). Germline CDR1 and CDR2: MNHNS and SASEGT. The CDR3 contains 14 residues. V lost 1 base, J lost 7 bases, and 11 bases lay in between. CDR3 coding DNA: TGTGCCAGCAGTGAAGACAGGGTAGGGCAGCCCCAGCATTTT. Its protein product is CASSEDRVGQPQHF.

The gene calls are TRBV30 and TRBJ2-1; TRBD2 aligns across 7 bases. Germline CDR1 reads GTSNPN; CDR2 reads SVGIG (reference sequence). V dropped 3 bases and J dropped 6; count of bases not matched to a gene: 8. The CDR3 spans 14 residues. The CDR3 sequence is CAWRRERGSNEQFF. The CDR3 DNA reads as TGTGCCTGGAGGCGGGAGCGTGGGTCCAATGAGCAGTTCTTC.

The chain has TRBV6-1 and TRBJ2-5; the match to TRBD2 covers 11 bases. The germline V gene has CDR1 MNHNS and CDR2 SASEGT. V trimming: 3 bases; J trimming: 5 bases; junction bases outside the gene matches: 8. This CDR3 is 16 amino acids long. The CDR3 coding sequence is TGTGCCAGCAGTGAGCTTAGCGGGAGGGTCTTTGAGACCCAGTACTTC. Translating gives CASSELSGRVFETQYF.

The rearrangement uses TRBV6-5 and TRBJ1-5, with D unresolved. From germline, CDR1 is MNHEY and CDR2 SVGAGI. Trimming stripped 6 bases from V and 7 bases from J, with 7 bases between. This CDR3 is 11 amino acids long. The chain's CDR3 is CASREGQPQHF. As DNA, the CDR3 is TGTGCCAGCAGAGAGGGCCAGCCCCAGCATTTT.

The genes are TRBV6-5 and TRBJ1-1, with D maybe TRBD1 (5 bases). CDR1 and CDR2 from the germline V gene are MNHEY and SVGAGI. V lost 8 bases to trimming and J lost 6 bases, with 16 bases between them. This CDR3 has 13 residues. The CDR3 region has the DNA TGTGCCAGCTTATACTTAAGGGGTTCTGAAGCTTTCTTT. This encodes CASLYLRGSEAFF.

This sequence joins TRBV27 and TRBJ1-6, with D possibly matching TRBD1 (6 bases). Trimming removed 6 bases at V and 9 bases at J, with 12 bases between. CDR1 MNHEY and CDR2 SMNVEV come from the germline V gene (reference sequence). This CDR3 region has 13 residues. This CDR3 reads CASRGAFSSPLHF. CDR3 bases: TGTGCCAGCAGGGGGGCTTTTTCTTCACCCCTCCACTTT.

The chain has TRBV15 and TRBJ1-2; TRBD1 matches at 7 bases. Germline-derived CDR1 and CDR2 are LNHNV and YYDKDF (reference sequence). Germline trimming cut 1 base from V and 2 bases from J; bases unmatched to any gene: 4. The CDR3 is 15 residues long. The CDR3 region has the DNA TGTGCCACCAGCAGAGGTGACAGGGCAAACTATGGCTACACCTTC. Translated, it gives CATSRGDRANYGYTF.

The chain employs TRBV2 and TRBJ1-6, with unresolved D. The germline V gene encodes CDR1 SNHLY and CDR2 FYNNEI. This CDR3 spans 12 amino acids. V lost 4 bases and J 6 bases, leaving 4 bases between the germline ends. CDR3 coding DNA: TGTGCCAGCAGTGCATTTAATTCACCCCTCCACTTT. Amino acids: CASSAFNSPLHF.

The chain carries TRBV19 and TRBJ1-2; the D gene is possibly TRBD1 (6 bases). CDR1 and CDR2 (germline): LNHDA, SQIVND (reference sequence). The CDR3 totals 15 residues. V lost 5 bases, J lost 0 bases, and 13 bases lay in between. CDR3 nucleotide sequence: TGTGCCAGTAGTGAGATGGACAGCCCTAACTATGGCTACACCTTC. It encodes CASSEMDSPNYGYTF.

With regard to this clone: A junction end diverges from the germline sequence, so it may reflect a read error. The CDR3 DNA follows: TGCGCCAGCAGCTTAGAATCATCAGGGGGCGGATGGAGTGCCTTT. It specifies CASSLESSGGGWSAF. V gene TRBV5-1 combines with J gene TRBJ1-1; 8 positions match TRBD1. The CDR3 is 15 amino acids. Germline V gene sequence: CDR1 SGHRS, CDR2 YFSETQ.

This rearrangement joins TRBV15 to TRBJ1-6, with 7 bases matching TRBD1. CDR3 length: 15 amino acids. Germline loops: CDR1 LNHNV, CDR2 YYDKDF (reference sequence). The junction had 6 bases not matched to a gene; V was cut back by 0 bases and J by 10 bases. The CDR3 sequence is CATSRDRGLGSPLHF. The CDR3 DNA reads TGTGCCACCAGCAGAGATAGGGGGCTTGGGTCACCCCTCCACTTT.

V and J are TRBV3-1 (or the pseudogene TRBV3-2) and TRBJ1-3; unclear D gene. This CDR3 has 17 amino acids. CDR1 and CDR2 from the germline V gene are LGHDT and YNNKEL (reference sequence). V lost 1 base, J lost 0 bases, and 13 bases lay in between. As DNA, the CDR3 is TGTGCCAGCAGCCAAGCGGCAGGATTGAGCTCTGGAAACACCATATATTTT. Its translation is CASSQAAGLSSGNTIYF.

The chain combines TRBV27 with TRBJ1-3, with D possibly matching TRBD1 (5 bases). There are 17 residues in the CDR3. V shed 2 bases and J shed 0 bases, with 14 bases lying between them. Per germline, CDR1 MNHEY and CDR2 SMNVEV (reference sequence). Here the CDR3 reads CASSLTPTESSGNTIYF. The CDR3 coding sequence is TGTGCCAGCAGTTTAACCCCGACAGAAAGCTCTGGAAACACCATATATTTT.

The chain recombines TRBV29-1 with TRBJ2-7, with 14 bases fitting TRBD2. The CDR3 is 13 residues long. Germline V gene sequence: CDR1 SQVTM, CDR2 ANQGSEA. V lost 6 bases to trimming and J lost 3 bases; unmatched junction nucleotides: 1. The chain's CDR3 is CSVGTSGSYEQYF. For the CDR3, the DNA is TGCAGCGTCGGGACTAGCGGGAGCTACGAGCAGTACTTC.